This T cell receptor (beta chain) was captured in a study of tumor-infiltrating lymphocytes in primary liver carcinoma (dated by TCRdb to about 2017). About the investigation overall: Hepatocellular carcinoma (four) or combined HCC and intrahepatic cholangiocarcinoma (one) was present in the five patients, who were three men and two women aged 30 to 69 years. Tumors of the five patients were stage T1-T3 N0M0 with maximum diameters of about 4 to 10 cm. Repertoires from technical replicates were highly reproducible, with mean shared-clone rates roughly 0.87 and correlation coefficients above 0.95. TCRbeta repertoire sequencing, expression microarrays and whole-exome sequencing were combined in the study across five regions of each liver tumor, with adjacent normal tissue and blood also included. A total of some 35 specimens from 5 patients underwent TCRbeta repertoire sequencing, comprising about 25 tumor regions, 5 adjacent noncancerous liver tissues and 5 peripheral blood samples. To link TCRbeta repertoire diversity to the local molecular phenotype, the 20 to 25 tumor region samples were profiled with Agilent mRNA microarrays. Each sample produced about 3.65 to 8 million productive TCRbeta reads, and read depth showed no significant difference between tissue types.

Broader findings and caveats from the paper: Only the TCR beta chain was sequenced, which likely underestimates true repertoire diversity because unpaired alpha chains were not captured. Only about 7.5-24% of top clones were found in all five regions of a tumor, suggesting spatial heterogeneity of tumor-infiltrating T cells. Since the samples were bulk and unsorted, there was no way to compare CD4+ and CD8+ T cell repertoires. Only 4 or 5 patients were included in the study, and the authors note that the findings should be validated in a larger study. Pairs of tumor regions showed greater repertoire overlap (mean 36%) than tumor-adjacent pairs (approximately 17%) or tumor-blood pairs (roughly 15%), which is consistent with antigen-driven expansion. Compared with blood, tumors had a significantly larger share of the repertoire taken up by the top 250 clones (p = 0.039).

Using a constant-region primer and ProtoScript II reverse transcriptase, TCRbeta-specific cDNA was reverse-transcribed from about 540 ng total RNA. TCRbeta libraries were built with three nested multiplex PCR rounds, a slightly modified ARM-PCR procedure. Sample barcodes and Illumina adapters were added in a final 25-cycle PCR using Deep VentR polymerase. Before sequencing, amplicons of 200-500 bp were purified from gel using a QIAquick gel extraction kit. An Illumina HiSeq 2500 was used to sequence the TCRbeta amplicons with 250-bp paired-end reads. In the authors' own workflow: Quality trimming of reads was performed with Trimmomatic v0.33, and paired reads were merged with FLASH v1.2.11 so that full CDR3 sequences could be recovered. V, D and J germline segments were assigned to the rearranged TCRbeta sequences using MiGEC v1.2.1b. VDJtools v1.0.0 computed clonotype statistics and Shannon-Wiener diversity indices. Except for diversity analysis, only each sample's 250 most abundant clonotypes were used in subsequent analyses to reduce sampling bias. TCRdb handled the public reads itself, with Q25 trimming in fastp and clone calling in MiXCR, and kept productive beta chains. All rows with the same CDR3 protein become a single entry with the most common DNA and genes. In this record, the V and J calls reflect TCRdb's handling and not the investigators' own analysis. The sample profile shows 70,000 to 85,000 distinct CDR3 sequences; about two thirds of them were found once. Approximately 15% of the sample rests with the top ten.

Notes on this clonotype: Its target antigen remains unknown. One end of the junction is discordant with germline, which a read error may explain.

Without any cell sorting, total RNA and DNA were co-extracted from roughly 21-30 mg of bulk tissue using the AllPrep DNA/RNA mini kit. Between late 2015 and March 2016, several patients in China with histopathologically diagnosed primary liver carcinoma had surgical resection. At the time of sampling, the patients had chronic HBV infection and had not received any treatment. Five spatially separated regions were sampled per tumor: superior, inferior, left-lateral and right-lateral poles, plus the tumor centre. Histology showed that every tumor sample contained more than 75% viable tumor cells. Each fresh piece of tumor and adjacent tissue was cut in two, with one half stored in RNAlater at -80 degrees C and the other half sent for histology. Sequences were obtained from liver tumor tissue from sampling region 4. The cell subset or site label corresponds to: tumor region T4, right-lateral pole. The TCR was taken from a woman aged 55-70 years with primary liver carcinoma and hepatitis B virus infection.

The CDR3 amino acid sequence is: CASSNGPEDYEQYF. At the DNA level, the sequence is TGTGCTAGCAGCAACGGCCCGGAGGACTACGAGCAGTACTTC. The chain couples TRBV7-7 to TRBJ2-7; the D gene is perhaps TRBD2, on 5 matching bases. The CDR3, cysteine through phenylalanine, is 14 amino acids long. The kept DNA is CDR3 alone, 42 bases in frame from the first base. The germline V gene (reference sequence) sets CDR1 to SSHAT and CDR2 to FNYEAQ.